The present entry profiles one TCR beta chain with its context. The data are from a study of blood T cell repertoires in COVID-19. Between the trimmed V and J ends, which lost 3 bases and 4 bases, there was a span of 15 bases. Per the germline V gene, CDR1 is SGHAT and CDR2 is FQNNGV. The CDR3 sequence is 15 residues long. TCRdb keeps only in-frame clones here, not all; method: immunoSEQ multiplex PCR. In the table there are 150,000 to 200,000 clones, about 86% of which are singletons. The receptor was derived from a man aged 60-69 years with acute or convalescent COVID-19. The sequenced sample consisted of peripheral blood. The V and J genes are TRBV11-2 and TRBJ1-1; no reliable D call. This CDR3 reads CASSLRVAAFTEAFF. In DNA form, the CDR3 reads TGTGCCAGCAGCTTGCGGGTTGCGGCGTTCACTGAAGCTTTCTTT.